These 20 T cell receptor beta chains originate from one sample sequenced in a study of shared clonotypes between healthy human individuals. Sequencing was performed with immunoSEQ multiplex PCR; in TCRdb, only in-frame clones are kept and a portion is missing. Among a few hundred thousand clones, about nine tenths were seen once, and the ten largest hold 15% to 20%. Material: memory CD8+ T cells sorted from blood. This sample's subset: CD45RO+ cells pooled with CCR7-negative TemRA cells. The receptors here all came from a man younger than 35 in good health.

This clone was counted only a few times. This sequence joins TRBV25-1 and TRBJ1-1, with 7 bases identical to TRBD1. The CDR3 consists of 10 residues. From germline, CDR1 is MGHDK and CDR2 SYGVNS. V lost 6 bases to trimming and J lost 13 bases; unmatched junction nucleotides: 5. CDR3 residues: CASSGTEVFF. CDR3 DNA sequence: TGTGCCAGCAGCGGGACAGAGGTTTTCTTT.

This clone was seen only a few times. The V and J genes are TRBV6-1 and TRBJ2-7, with D possibly TRBD2 on 6 matching bases. This CDR3 region has 16 residues. V was pared by 4 bases and J by 5 bases, with 21 bases between. Per germline, CDR1 MNHNS and CDR2 SASEGT. The CDR3 nucleotides read TGTGCCAGCAGTGGGGTCGGGACTGGCCGGGGAGACGAGCAGTACTTC. Translating it yields CASSGVGTGRGDEQYF.

CDR3 coding DNA: TGTGCCAGCAGTTTAACGGGGGGGCAAGTGAGCGAGCAGTACTTC. This gives the protein CASSLTGGQVSEQYF. The chain links TRBV27 to TRBJ2-7; 8 bases line up with TRBD2. V was pared by 2 bases and J by 6 bases, with 9 bases of the junction left unmatched. There are 15 residues in the CDR3. Germline V gene sequence: CDR1 MNHEY, CDR2 SMNVEV (reference sequence).

CDR3 protein: CASSQDLSSGSYEQYF. DNA of the CDR3: TGCGCCAGCAGCCAAGATCTGTCTAGCGGGAGCTACGAGCAGTACTTC. The J gene is TRBJ2-7, the V gene TRBV4-3; TRBD2 aligns across 10 bases. Germline CDR1 is LGHNA and CDR2 is YSLEER. The CDR3 sequence is 16 residues long. The V and J ends lost 0 bases and 3 bases, in that order; junction bases with no gene match: 5.

The chain combines TRBV7-9 with TRBJ2-7; D call uncertain. V was trimmed by 5 bases and J by 6 bases, leaving 11 bases between them. The CDR3 is made up of 12 amino acids. The V gene's germline CDR1 is SEHNR and CDR2 FQNEAQ (reference sequence). This chain's CDR3 is CASSQTGPEQYF. CDR3 bases: TGTGCCAGCAGCCAAACGGGCCCCGAGCAGTACTTC.

This chain connects TRBV13 to TRBJ2-5, with a tentative D call TRBD1 (5 bases). Trimming took off 6 bases at V and 4 bases at J, with 18 bases between the two ends. The germline V gene encodes CDR1 PRHDT and CDR2 FYEKMQ (reference sequence). The CDR3 has 15 residues. CDR3 amino acids: CASSGRGVLGETQYF. As DNA, the CDR3 is TGTGCCAGCAGTGGAAGGGGCGTGTTGGGAGAGACCCAGTACTTC.

The chain recombines TRBV11-3 with TRBJ2-3, with 13 bases fitting TRBD2. V was pared by 6 bases and J by 11 bases, with 17 bases of the junction left unmatched. Germline assignment: CDR1 SGHNT and CDR2 YENEEA. The CDR3 consists of 17 residues. CDR3 nucleotides: TGTGCCAGCAGGCCCGGACTAGCGGGGGCCTTTAGAGTTGAGCAGTATTTT. This translates into CASRPGLAGAFRVEQYF.

This clone was seen just once. The J gene is TRBJ2-7, the V gene TRBV28, with D unclear. Looked up from germline, CDR1 is MDHEN and CDR2 is SYDVKM. The CDR3 loop spans 13 amino acids. The germline V and J ends were trimmed by 3 bases and 0 bases, with 6 bases remaining between them. The CDR3 DNA sequence: TGTGCCAGCAGTTTCCTGAACTCCTACGAGCAGTACTTC. This translates into CASSFLNSYEQYF.

The chain joins TRBV7-3 to TRBJ2-7; 7 nucleotides match TRBD1. Germline CDR1 and CDR2: SGHTA and FQGTGA. Trimming cost V 5 bases and J 1 base; bases outside gene matches: 2. CDR3 length equals 13 residues. CDR3 in amino acids: CASSRDSSYEQYF. CDR3 nucleotide sequence: TGTGCCAGCAGCCGGGACAGTTCCTACGAGCAGTACTTC.

This clone has just one count. J is TRBJ1-4 and V is TRBV18, with D possibly being TRBD1 (6 bases). CDR1 and CDR2 from the germline V gene are KGHSH and LQKENI. Deletions cut 2 bases from V and 7 bases from J, with 17 bases between. This CDR3 contains 16 residues. The CDR3 loop reads CASSPGTGGAREKLFF. In nucleotides, the CDR3 is TGTGCCAGCTCACCAGGGACTGGGGGGGCGCGTGAAAAACTGTTTTTT.

This chain joins TRBV27 and TRBJ1-5, with D uncertain. Per the germline V gene, CDR1 is MNHEY and CDR2 is SMNVEV (reference sequence). Deletions cut 2 bases from V and 5 bases from J, with 10 bases between. The CDR3 is 14 amino acids. This chain's CDR3 is CASSLMGSDQPQHF. The CDR3 DNA follows: TGTGCCAGCAGTTTAATGGGTAGTGATCAGCCCCAGCATTTT.

V is TRBV4-3 and J is TRBJ1-1, with D maybe TRBD1 (6 bases). This CDR3 contains 18 residues. Looked up from germline, CDR1 is LGHNA and CDR2 is YSLEER. V lost 0 bases, J lost 3 bases, and 20 bases lay in between. The CDR3 protein is CASSQDLGLRGFDTEAFF. CDR3 sequence (DNA): TGCGCCAGCAGCCAAGATTTGGGGCTAAGGGGGTTCGACACTGAAGCTTTCTTT.

This clone was seen a few times. This sequence joins TRBV7-9 and TRBJ1-1; 9 bases fit TRBD1. Germline V CDR1 and CDR2: SEHNR, FQNEAQ (reference sequence). The CDR3 has 15 residues. V trimming: 5 bases; J trimming: 1 base; junction bases outside the gene matches: 5. The CDR3 nucleotides are TGTGCCAGCAGCCGCACGGGACAGGGGAACACTGAAGCTTTCTTT. The encoded protein is CASSRTGQGNTEAFF.

J is TRBJ2-5 and V is TRBV9; 10 positions agree with TRBD1. The germline V gene encodes CDR1 SGDLS and CDR2 YYNGEE. With V trimmed by 3 bases and J by 4 bases, 3 bases remained unmatched. This CDR3 region has 14 residues. DNA for the CDR3: TGTGCCAGCAGCGGGACAGGGGGAATAGAGACCCAGTACTTC. Its translation is CASSGTGGIETQYF.

The rearrangement joins TRBV7-9 to TRBJ1-3; D ambiguous. The CDR3 consists of 16 residues. Trimming shortened V by 2 bases and J by 1 base, and 12 bases separated the two germline ends. The V gene's germline CDR1 is SEHNR and CDR2 FQNEAQ (reference sequence). The CDR3 sequence: CASSLSPALSGNTIYF. The CDR3 bases are TGTGCCAGCAGCTTATCTCCGGCACTTTCTGGAAACACCATATATTTT.

The rearrangement links TRBV10-2 to TRBJ1-1; D is unresolved. The CDR3 is made up of 12 amino acids. The V and J ends lost 7 bases and 3 bases respectively, with 9 bases between them. Per the germline V gene, CDR1 is WSHSY and CDR2 is SAAADI. Here the CDR3 reads CASIAGHTEAFF. CDR3 DNA: TGCGCCAGCATAGCAGGTCACACTGAAGCTTTCTTT.

The rearrangement uses TRBV5-1 and TRBJ1-1, with TRBD1 as a possible D gene (5 bases). The V gene lost 4 bases and the J gene lost 5 bases, with 9 bases spanning the gap. Germline V gene lookup returns CDR1 SGHRS and CDR2 YFSETQ. The CDR3 is 12 amino acids. The CDR3 spells CASSGWTTEAFF. DNA of the CDR3: TGCGCCAGCAGCGGATGGACAACTGAAGCTTTCTTT.

The table lists this clone with a few counts. The chain combines TRBV6-5 with TRBJ2-7; 9 positions agree with TRBD2. The V gene's germline CDR1 is MNHEY and CDR2 SVGAGI. The CDR3 is 14 residues long. J gave up 3 bases and V 6 bases, and 6 bases lay outside the gene matches. The CDR3 spells CASREREAGYEQYF. The CDR3 DNA reads TGTGCCAGCAGGGAGCGGGAGGCTGGCTACGAGCAGTACTTC.

This clone has a count of ten or more. The DNA for the CDR3 is TGTGCCAGCAGCTCAGCTGGGACCGCCGGCAAAAACATTCAGTACTTC. Translating it yields CASSSAGTAGKNIQYF. The chain links TRBV7-9 to TRBJ2-4; D may be TRBD1 or TRBD2 (5 bases each). Germline CDR1 reads SEHNR; CDR2 reads FQNEAQ (reference sequence). There are 16 residues in the CDR3. V was shortened by 4 bases and J by 3 bases, with 16 bases between the two germline ends. The full variable domain, completed using reference TRBV7-9 and TRBJ2-4, is DTGVSQNPRHKITKRGQNVTFRCDPISEHNRLYWYRQTLGQGPEFLTYFQNEAQLEKSRLLSDRFSAERPKGSFSTLEIQRTEQGDSAMYLCASSSAGTAGKNIQYFGAGTRLSVL.

The rearrangement links TRBV11-2 to TRBJ1-4; no clear D gene. Trimming left V 1 base short and J 6 bases short, with 3 bases between. Germline CDR1 and CDR2: SGHAT and FQNNGV. The CDR3 spans 12 residues. The CDR3 here is CASSLGDEKLFF. CDR3 nucleotides: TGTGCCAGCAGCTTAGGGGATGAAAAACTGTTTTTT.